This TCR beta chain was retrieved from a study of metastatic and nonmetastatic thyroid tumors. Study-wide background: Repertoire comparisons spanned blood and tumor or nodule tissue from malignant and benign thyroid patients.

Every patient underwent thyroid surgery untreated. Trimming stripped 5 bases from V and 4 bases from J, with 16 bases between. This CDR3 spans 15 amino acids. Per the germline V gene, CDR1 is MNHEY and CDR2 is SMNVEV (reference sequence). This clone was counted many times. Per the original data handling: Building a distant-metastasis classifier for papillary thyroid cancer drew on CDR3 differences across clinicopathological groups. TCRdb reprocessed the PCR reads using MiXCR. The authors' filters were not applied to this entry. The sample has fewer than 35,000 clones; 11% are singletons. V and J are TRBV27 and TRBJ2-3; tentatively, D is TRBD1 or TRBD2 (6 bases each). Sequencing input: blood. This TCR derives from a female donor with papillary thyroid cancer or a benign thyroid nodule (not recorded which). Some clones in this sample may be carry-over from other donors' samples. CDR3 sequence (DNA): TGTGCCAGCAGTCGGAACAGGGAGGTTTCAGATACGCAGTATTTT. Its translation: CASSRNREVSDTQYF.